Each of the 28 T cell receptor beta chains below was sequenced from the same sample in a study of blood T cells in healthy people across ages. A second PCR of about 7 to 11 cycles used a sample-barcoded 5' primer and a J-beta primer mix. TCRdb re-called the 5' RACE reads through MiXCR, storing one row per CDR3 protein. This sample carries around 1,700,000 distinct CDR3 sequences, approximately 28% of them seen once, and the ten largest clones take over 7%. Sequencing input: blood. The receptors were sampled from a woman aged 25 to 39 in good health.

The table lists this clonotype with a few counts. DNA of the CDR3: TGCAGTGCTAGATCTCGGGGGAATCAGCCCCAGCATTTT. Translation gives CSARSRGNQPQHF. V usage is TRBV20-1 and J usage is TRBJ1-5; weak D call: TRBD1 (5 bases). V was pared by 2 bases and J by 4 bases, with 9 bases between. This CDR3 has 13 amino acids. The germline CDR1 and CDR2 sequences are DFQATT and SNEGSKA (reference sequence).

The chain combines TRBV5-1 with TRBJ1-1; 8 bases are shared with TRBD1. There are 15 residues in the CDR3. In germline, CDR1 is SGHRS, CDR2 YFSETQ. Trimming cost V 4 bases and J 3 bases; bases outside gene matches: 8. In DNA, the CDR3 is TGCGCCAGCAGCCTCAGGGGGCTCGTGGACACTGAAGCTTTCTTT. This codes for CASSLRGLVDTEAFF.

Of note for this clonotype: In this CDR3 the conserved last residue, phenylalanine or tryptophan, is missing, so a read error is likely. V usage is TRBV20-1 and J usage is TRBJ2-1, with 10 bases that match TRBD2. The V gene end was trimmed by 5 bases and the J gene end by 8 bases; junction bases not matched to a gene: 6. This CDR3 has 13 amino acids. In germline, CDR1 is DFQATT, CDR2 SNEGSKA (reference sequence). The CDR3 DNA reads TGCAGTGCTCTAGCGGGAGTTAACGATGAGCAGTTCGTC. As protein: CSALAGVNDEQFV.

On this clonotype: This clone may be a read error of a much larger clone one base away. This chain connects TRBV7-2 to TRBJ1-6, with D unclear. CDR1 is SGHTA and CDR2 is FQGNSA in the germline V gene. This CDR3 is 12 amino acids long. CDR3 nucleotide sequence: TGTGCCAGCAGCTTTTCGGGTTCACCCCCCCACTTT. As protein: CASSFSGSPPHF.

This clonotype has more than one count but fewer than ten. The CDR3 coding sequence is TGTGCCACCAGTGATCAGGGGACGGGCAATCAGCCCCAGCATTTT. It codes for CATSDQGTGNQPQHF. This rearrangement joins TRBV24-1 to TRBJ1-5, with D possibly matching TRBD1 (6 bases). The V end lost 3 bases, the J end lost 2 bases, and 10 bases lay between the germline ends. Germline V gene sequence: CDR1 KGHDR, CDR2 SFDVKD. The CDR3 has 15 residues.

The chain carries TRBV24-1 and TRBJ2-1; D gene ambiguous. The CDR3 runs to 13 residues. Trimming stripped 9 bases from V and 5 bases from J, with 13 bases between. The germline V gene encodes CDR1 KGHDR and CDR2 SFDVKD. CDR3 in DNA: TGTGCCACCCACCGGGTGTGGAACAATGAGCAGTTCTTC. It translates to CATHRVWNNEQFF.

Many counts were recorded for this clonotype. The genes are TRBV29-1 and TRBJ1-2, with D hard to call. The CDR3 totals 11 residues. Per the germline V gene, CDR1 is SQVTM and CDR2 is ANQGSEA. Trimming cost V 3 bases and J 8 bases, with 10 bases left between them. CDR3 protein: CSVDGRGGYTF. CDR3 bases: TGCAGCGTTGACGGACGGGGAGGCTACACCTTC.

On this clonotype itself: The conserved closing phenylalanine or tryptophan is absent in this CDR3, likely reflecting a read error. The chain is built from TRBV20-1 and TRBJ2-1; D might be TRBD2 (6 bases). The CDR3 runs to 15 residues. Germline V gene sequence: CDR1 DFQATT, CDR2 SNEGSKA (reference sequence). The V end lost 5 bases, the J end lost 4 bases, and 18 bases lay between the germline ends. CDR3 in DNA: TGCAGTGCTCGCCCTCCGCGGGGAAGGTACAATGAGCAGTTCTGC. Its protein is CSARPPRGRYNEQFC.

The chain carries TRBV12-3 or TRBV12-4 and TRBJ1-5; D not certain. CDR3 length: 14 residues. The V gene lost 5 bases and the J gene lost 0 bases, with 8 bases spanning the gap. The DNA of the CDR3 is TGTGCCAGCAGTCACCCAAATAGCAATCAGCCCCAGCATTTT. Translated, it gives CASSHPNSNQPQHF.

This clonotype occurred a few times. V and J are TRBV10-1 and TRBJ1-3; 7 positions agree with TRBD1. The CDR3 sequence is 14 residues long. Germline V gene sequence: CDR1 WNHNN, CDR2 SYGVQD (reference sequence). V shed 4 bases, J shed 5 bases, and the junction held 5 bases outside the gene matches. CDR3 DNA: TGCGCCAGCAGTGGACAGGGCGAAAGAAACACCATATATTTT. Its protein is CASSGQGERNTIYF.

This clonotype was seen a single time. This chain uses TRBV19 with TRBJ2-4, with D possibly TRBD2 on 6 matching bases. There are 15 residues in the CDR3. Between the trimmed V and J ends, which lost 5 bases and 6 bases, there was a span of 17 bases. Germline V gene lookup returns CDR1 LNHDA and CDR2 SQIVND (reference sequence). This CDR3 reads CASSPTYGGRNIQYF. The CDR3 nucleotides are TGTGCCAGTAGTCCTACTTACGGGGGACGAAACATTCAGTACTTC.

A remark on this clonotype: This may come from a read error, since a much larger clone is one base off. The J gene is TRBJ1-2, the V gene TRBV28; 7 nucleotides line up with TRBD1. The V and J ends lost 6 bases and 5 bases, in that order; junction bases with no gene match: 9. There are 14 residues in the CDR3. Germline loops: CDR1 MDHEN, CDR2 SYDVKM. This CDR3 reads CASRTGPSYYGYTF. For the CDR3, the DNA is TGTGCCAGCAGGACAGGGCCTTCCTATTATGGCTACACCTTC.

In regard to this clonotype: The junction does not match germline at one end; this may be a read error. The V and J genes are TRBV12-3 or TRBV12-4 and TRBJ2-3; maybe TRBD2 (6 bases). The CDR3 length is 16 residues. The CDR3 coding sequence is TGTGCCAGCAGCCCCTTCGGCCCCCGGAGGGCAGATACGCGGTATTTT. Its translation is CASSPFGPRRADTRYF.

This chain uses TRBV5-6 with TRBJ1-6; D is perhaps TRBD1 (5 bases). In germline, CDR1 is SGHDT, CDR2 YYEEEE. Trimming cost V 4 bases and J 7 bases, with 9 bases left between them. This CDR3 spans 13 amino acids. CDR3 residues: CASSHRLNSPLHF. In DNA form, the CDR3 reads TGTGCCAGCAGCCACAGGCTCAATTCACCCCTCCACTTT.

This clonotype was found many times. The chain is built from TRBV10-3 and TRBJ2-1, with a tentative D call TRBD2 (5 bases). Trimming pared 5 bases from V and 5 bases from J, leaving 10 bases between. Germline CDR1 reads ENHRY; CDR2 reads SYGVKD. The CDR3 totals 13 residues. The CDR3 DNA reads TGTGCCATCAGTAAGAACGGGGACAATGAGCAGTTCTTC. Protein sequence: CAISKNGDNEQFF.

This clonotype was observed a handful of times. The chain uses TRBV10-2 and TRBJ1-5; D unclear. The CDR3 spans 14 residues. The ends were cut back, 0 bases at V and 7 bases at J, with 10 bases in the middle. Germline V gene data show CDR1 as WSHSY and CDR2 as SAAADI. CDR3 sequence: CASSESIGAQPQHF. CDR3 sequence (DNA): TGCGCCAGCAGTGAGTCAATAGGCGCCCAGCCCCAGCATTTT.

Many counts were recorded for this clonotype. The chain links TRBV25-1 to TRBJ2-7; possibly TRBD1 for D (6 bases). The CDR3 runs 15 residues. V lost 4 bases, J lost 4 bases, and 17 bases lay in between. Germline V gene lookup returns CDR1 MGHDK and CDR2 SYGVNS. The CDR3 is CASSVPGTLCYEQYF. In nucleotides, the CDR3 is TGTGCCAGCAGTGTTCCCGGGACACTTTGTTACGAGCAGTACTTC.

This clonotype was observed at least ten times. The junction departs from germline at one end; a sequencing error may be responsible. V is TRBV5-1 and J is TRBJ2-7; 8 bases are shared with TRBD2. Looked up from germline, CDR1 is SGHRS and CDR2 is YFSETQ. The CDR3 consists of 14 residues. The CDR3 here is CASSLERGSDEQYF. CDR3 coding DNA: TGTGCCAGCAGCCTCGAGCGGGGGAGCGACGAGCAGTACTTC.

The genes are TRBV18 and TRBJ2-1; D gene ambiguous. CDR1 is KGHSH, CDR2 LQKENI, per germline. The V end lost 4 bases, the J end lost 6 bases, and 13 bases lay between the germline ends. This CDR3 contains 14 residues. For the CDR3, the DNA is TGTGCCAGCTCACTACCGGAACCAGTCAATGAGCAGTTCTTC. Residues: CASSLPEPVNEQFF.

This clonotype appeared a few times. The chain employs TRBV7-8 and TRBJ2-1; 7 nucleotides agree with TRBD2. J lost 6 bases, V lost 5 bases, and 7 bases had no gene match. The CDR3 covers 14 residues. Germline V gene lookup returns CDR1 SGHVS and CDR2 FQNEAQ. The DNA of the CDR3 is TGTGCCAGCAGCACACTGAGCGGGATCAATGAGCAGTTCTTC. It codes for CASSTLSGINEQFF.

The table lists this clonotype with a few counts. The chain recombines TRBV6-2 or TRBV6-3 with TRBJ2-7, with 8 bases fitting TRBD1. CDR3 length equals 15 residues. Germline-derived CDR1 and CDR2 are MNHEY and SVGEGT. The J segment lost 2 bases and the V segment lost 4 bases, leaving 7 bases of the junction unmatched. CDR3 nucleotides: TGTGCCAGCAGTTCCAAGACAGGGGTTCCCTACGAGCAGTACTTC. Translating it yields CASSSKTGVPYEQYF.

Many counts were recorded for this clonotype. This may arise from a read error, as a much more abundant clone is one base away. This chain uses TRBV5-4 with TRBJ2-5, with D tentatively TRBD1 or TRBD2 (6 bases each). The CDR3 covers 14 residues. Between the trimmed V and J ends, which lost 2 bases and 3 bases, there was a span of 11 bases. From germline, CDR1 is SGHNT and CDR2 YYREEE (reference sequence). Written as DNA, the CDR3 is TGTGCCAGCAGCTTTTACGGGGGCGAAGAGACCCAGTACTTC. This gives the protein CASSFYGGEETQYF.

As concerns this clonotype: With a much larger clone just one base away, this may be a read error. Since the CDR3 does not end with the conserved phenylalanine or tryptophan, this likely comes from a read error. Written as DNA, the CDR3 is TGCGCCAGCAGCCTTAGGGGGGTCGGGAGCTCCTACGAGCAGTACTTA. It encodes CASSLRGVGSSYEQYL. The chain couples TRBV4-1 to TRBJ2-7; the D gene could be TRBD1 or TRBD2 (6 bases each). There are 16 residues in the CDR3. The germline V gene encodes CDR1 MGHRA and CDR2 YSYEKL. With 4 bases removed from V and 0 bases from J, the gap between germline ends came to 16 bases.

This clonotype occurred many times. The rearrangement joins TRBV5-1 to TRBJ1-2, with 7 positions matching TRBD1. Trimming took 0 bases from V and 8 from J; bases not matched to a gene: 1. From germline, CDR1 is SGHRS and CDR2 YFSETQ. The CDR3 has 12 residues. CDR3 residues: CASSLGDRGYTF. The CDR3 coding sequence is TGCGCCAGCAGCTTGGGGGACAGAGGCTACACCTTC.

This clonotype turned up a few times. The J gene is TRBJ2-1, the V gene TRBV6-5; 7 nucleotides agree with TRBD2. V trimming: 3 bases; J trimming: 5 bases; junction bases outside the gene matches: 10. CDR3 length: 16 residues. CDR1 and CDR2 from the germline V gene are MNHEY and SVGAGI. The CDR3 nucleotides read TGTGCCAGCAGTTATGGGGCGGGGGAACCCCACAATGAGCAGTTCTTC. It yields the protein CASSYGAGEPHNEQFF.

The chain employs TRBV5-6 and TRBJ2-6; no clear D. Germline CDR1 is SGHDT and CDR2 is YYEEEE. CDR3 length: 17 residues. The V and J ends lost 1 base and 0 bases respectively, with 11 bases between them. CDR3 loop: CASSLFQRLSGANVLTF. CDR3 DNA: TGTGCCAGCAGCTTGTTTCAGCGCCTCTCTGGGGCCAACGTCCTGACTTTC.

This rearrangement joins TRBV7-2 to TRBJ2-1; D might be TRBD1 (5 bases). The end of the DNA aligns better with TRBJ2-7, so the J call may be wrong. The CDR3 consists of 14 residues. Germline V gene lookup returns CDR1 SGHTA and CDR2 FQGNSA. The CDR3 coding sequence is TGTGCCAGCAGCTTAGGCAGGGAATACAATGAGCAGTACTTC. Amino acid sequence: CASSLGREYNEQYF.

This clonotype was detected a few times. This sequence joins TRBV9 and TRBJ2-3; D not resolved. V shed 4 bases and J shed 2 bases, with 14 bases lying between them. Germline V gives CDR1 SGDLS, CDR2 YYNGEE. The CDR3 sequence is 15 residues long. Here the CDR3 DNA reads TGTGCCAGCAGCCTAGACACTGCTTACACAGATACGCAGTATTTT. Translated, it gives CASSLDTAYTDTQYF.